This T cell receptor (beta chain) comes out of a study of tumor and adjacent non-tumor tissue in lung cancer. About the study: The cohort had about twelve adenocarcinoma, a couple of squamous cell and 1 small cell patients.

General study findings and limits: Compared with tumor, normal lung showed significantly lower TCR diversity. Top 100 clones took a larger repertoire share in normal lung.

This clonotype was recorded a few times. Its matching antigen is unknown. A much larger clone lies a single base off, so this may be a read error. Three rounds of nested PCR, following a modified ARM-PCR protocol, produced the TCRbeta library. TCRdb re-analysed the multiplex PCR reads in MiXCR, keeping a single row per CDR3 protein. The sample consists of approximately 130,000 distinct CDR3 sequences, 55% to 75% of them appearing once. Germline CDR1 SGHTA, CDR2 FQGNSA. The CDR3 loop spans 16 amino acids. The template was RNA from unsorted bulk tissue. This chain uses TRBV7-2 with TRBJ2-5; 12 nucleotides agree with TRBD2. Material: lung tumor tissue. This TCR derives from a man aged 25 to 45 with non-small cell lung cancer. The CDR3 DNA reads TGTGTCAGCGCCCTCACTAGCGGGGGGTCCCAAGAGACCCAGTACTTC. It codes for CVSALTSGGSQETQYF.